Shown below are 31 T cell receptor beta chains from a single sample sequenced in a study of T cell responses to AZD1222 COVID-19 vaccine. TCRdb keeps only in-frame clones here, not all; method: immunoSEQ multiplex PCR. The repertoire holds 120,000 to 150,000 clones, with roughly 90% as singletons. Sequencing used peripheral blood, obtained 28 days after the second AZD1222 dose. The source is an adult who received the AZD1222 COVID-19 vaccine.

The chain links TRBV5-8 to TRBJ1-1, with D possibly being TRBD1 (6 bases). CDR1 and CDR2 (germline): SGHTS, YDEGEE. The V gene lost 2 bases and the J gene lost 4 bases, with 15 bases spanning the gap. The CDR3 sequence is 15 residues long. CDR3 nucleotides: TGTGCCAGCAGCTTATGGGGGGCCGGGGTCACTGAAGCTTTCTTT. Its protein is CASSLWGAGVTEAFF. The variable domain in full, with the rest retrieved from reference TRBV5-8 and TRBJ1-1, is EAGVTQSPTHLIKTRGQQATLRCSPISGHTSVYWYQQALGLGLQFLLWYDEGEERNRGNFPPRFSGRQFPNYSSELNVNALELEDSALYLCASSLWGAGVTEAFFGQGTRLTVV.

The chain employs TRBV5-1 and TRBJ2-1, with 12 bases fitting TRBD2. Germline CDR1 is SGHRS and CDR2 is YFSETQ. The trim removed 3 bases at V and 6 bases at J, leaving 7 bases unmatched. This CDR3 is 16 amino acids long. DNA for the CDR3: TGCGCCAGCAGCTCCAGACTAGCGGGAGAGCTCAATGAGCAGTTCTTC. Encoded protein: CASSSRLAGELNEQFF.

The V call is TRBV6-5, the J call TRBJ1-2; possibly TRBD1 for D (5 bases). The CDR3 is made up of 13 amino acids. Germline V gene sequence: CDR1 MNHEY, CDR2 SVGAGI. V lost 7 bases, J lost 1 base, and 10 bases lay in between. The CDR3 loop is CASKKDSNYGYTF. For the CDR3, the DNA is TGTGCCAGCAAGAAAGACAGTAACTATGGCTACACCTTC.

This clone was found once. The genes are TRBV6-6 and TRBJ2-7; possible D gene TRBD1, 5 bases. Per the germline V gene, CDR1 is MNHNY and CDR2 is SVGAGI (reference sequence). This CDR3 has 13 amino acids. Trimming pared 7 bases from V and 2 bases from J, leaving 12 bases between. In DNA, the CDR3 is TGTGCCAGCAACCCCGGCAGGGCCTACGAGCAGTACTTC. This sequence encodes CASNPGRAYEQYF.

This chain links TRBV7-9 with TRBJ1-1; TRBD1 matches 9 bases. The junction had 9 bases not matched to a gene; V was cut back by 5 bases and J by 11 bases. This CDR3 has 13 residues. Germline loops: CDR1 SEHNR, CDR2 FQNEAQ (reference sequence). The CDR3 loop is CASSGPGQGMAFF. The CDR3 DNA sequence: TGTGCCAGCAGCGGTCCGGGACAGGGAATGGCTTTCTTT.

The gene calls are TRBV7-9 and TRBJ1-1, with D uncertain. Germline lookup yields CDR1 SEHNR and CDR2 FQNEAQ (reference sequence). The CDR3 runs to 13 residues. CDR3 sequence (DNA): TGTGCTGGGCGGAGCCCGGGGAACACTGAAGCTTTCTTT. Protein: CAGRSPGNTEAFF.

V usage is TRBV5-6 and J usage is TRBJ1-1; D uncertain. Trimming left V 2 bases short and J 0 bases short, with 14 bases between. The CDR3 runs to 16 residues. CDR1 and CDR2 (germline): SGHDT, YYEEEE. CDR3 bases: TGTGCCAGCAGCTTTCGGTCAGGCGCCATGAACACTGAAGCTTTCTTT. Translated, it gives CASSFRSGAMNTEAFF.

The chain recombines TRBV6-6 with TRBJ2-7; TRBD2 aligns across 12 bases. The CDR3 spans 15 residues. The germline CDR1 and CDR2 sequences are MNHNY and SVGAGI (reference sequence). The junction had 10 bases not matched to a gene; V was cut back by 7 bases and J by 6 bases. CDR3 in DNA: TGTGCCAGCAACCAGGGAGCTAGCGGGGGGGTCGAGCAGTACTTC. Translating it yields CASNQGASGGVEQYF.

The chain couples TRBV2 to TRBJ2-7, with 8 bases identical to TRBD1. V trimming: 8 bases; J trimming: 4 bases; junction bases outside the gene matches: 10. This CDR3 is built from 14 residues. Per the germline V gene, CDR1 is SNHLY and CDR2 is FYNNEI. The CDR3 coding sequence is TGTGCCAGCGGGCGACAGGGGACGTTGTACGAGCAGTACTTC. Translation: CASGRQGTLYEQYF.

The chain joins TRBV19 to TRBJ1-2; TRBD1 aligns across 8 bases. J gave up 7 bases and V 7 bases, and 11 bases lay outside the gene matches. CDR1 is LNHDA and CDR2 is SQIVND in the germline V gene (reference sequence). CDR3 size: 14 residues. The CDR3, as DNA: TGTGCCAGTAACCCATACCAGGGGGCGCTTGGCTACACCTTC. Translating it yields CASNPYQGALGYTF.

The CDR3 DNA follows: TGTGCCAGCAGCTTACAAAATATCCGGGACGGGAACACTGAAGCTTTCTTT. Residues: CASSLQNIRDGNTEAFF. The chain carries TRBV7-9 and TRBJ1-1; maybe TRBD1 (5 bases). The CDR3 runs to 17 residues. Per the germline V gene, CDR1 is SEHNR and CDR2 is FQNEAQ (reference sequence). Trimming stripped 2 bases from V and 1 base from J, with 17 bases between.

The chain carries TRBV11-2 and TRBJ2-7, with D hard to call. V was cut by 1 base and J by 1 base, with 8 bases left in between. CDR1 and CDR2 from the germline V gene are SGHAT and FQNNGV. The CDR3 is made up of 14 amino acids. The CDR3 DNA sequence: TGTGCCAGCAGCTTAGGGCTCACTTCCTACGAGCAGTACTTC. Protein: CASSLGLTSYEQYF. Supplemented by reference TRBV11-2 and TRBJ2-7, the full variable domain reads EAGVAQSPRYKIIEKRQSVAFWCNPISGHATLYWYQQILGQGPKLLIQFQNNGVVDDSQLPKDRFSAERLKGVDSTLKIQPAKLEDSAVYLCASSLGLTSYEQYFGPGTRLTVT.

The rearrangement uses TRBV18 and TRBJ1-3, with 7 bases that match TRBD1. The CDR3 loop spans 15 amino acids. Per germline, CDR1 KGHSH and CDR2 LQKENI. V lost 3 bases to trimming and J lost 6 bases; unmatched junction nucleotides: 8. The CDR3 loop is CASSPGQAWENTIYF. DNA of the CDR3: TGTGCCAGCTCACCCGGACAGGCTTGGGAAAACACCATATATTTT.

The DNA for the CDR3 is TGTGCCAGTAGTCCGAACAGGGGGTTAGGCAATCAGCCCCAGCATTTT. This sequence encodes CASSPNRGLGNQPQHF. V and J are TRBV19 and TRBJ1-5, with TRBD1 matching over 8 bases. Losses at the gene ends were 5 bases for V and 2 bases for J; bases not matched to a gene: 8. This CDR3 region has 16 residues. The germline gives CDR1 LNHDA, CDR2 SQIVND (reference sequence).

The chain combines TRBV5-1 with TRBJ2-7; TRBD1 agrees at 9 bases. This CDR3 contains 14 residues. CDR1 is SGHRS and CDR2 is YFSETQ in the germline V gene. The trim removed 4 bases at V and 6 bases at J, leaving 8 bases unmatched. CDR3 sequence: CASSPRDRVVEQYF. CDR3 DNA: TGCGCCAGCAGCCCCCGGGACAGGGTCGTCGAGCAGTACTTC.

The chain joins TRBV9 to TRBJ2-2; D possibly corresponds to TRBD1 (6 bases). CDR1 is SGDLS and CDR2 is YYNGEE in the germline V gene. Trimming left V 3 bases short and J 6 bases short, with 12 bases between. The CDR3 has 14 residues. The DNA of the CDR3 is TGTGCCAGCAGCGGTACAGGGAAGGCCGGGGAGCTGTTTTTT. Translation: CASSGTGKAGELFF.

The chain employs TRBV2 and TRBJ1-2; TRBD1 matches 7 bases. The CDR3 loop spans 14 amino acids. Germline values: CDR1 SNHLY, CDR2 FYNNEI. Trimming cost V 6 bases and J 7 bases; bases outside gene matches: 11. CDR3 in amino acids: CASRELLTGSGYTF. The DNA of the CDR3 is TGTGCCAGCAGGGAGTTACTGACAGGGAGTGGCTACACCTTC.

The chain joins TRBV7-9 to TRBJ2-7, with D tentatively TRBD2 (5 bases). Trimming pared 4 bases from V and 4 bases from J, leaving 14 bases between. Germline V gene sequence: CDR1 SEHNR, CDR2 FQNEAQ (reference sequence). The CDR3 has 14 residues. The CDR3 coding sequence is TGTGCCAGCAGCTCTTCGGGAAATCAATACGAGCAGTACTTC. Translation gives CASSSSGNQYEQYF. Looking up the rest from reference TRBV7-9 and TRBJ2-7 gives the full variable domain: DTGVSQNPRHKITKRGQNVTFRCDPISEHNRLYWYRQTLGQGPEFLTYFQNEAQLEKSRLLSDRFSAERPKGSFSTLEIQRTEQGDSAMYLCASSSSGNQYEQYFGPGTRLTVT.

A single count supports this clone. The rearrangement uses TRBV11-2 and TRBJ1-3; maybe TRBD1 (5 bases). The CDR3 spans 17 residues. The ends were cut back, 0 bases at V and 0 bases at J, with 12 bases in the middle. Germline V gene data show CDR1 as SGHAT and CDR2 as FQNNGV. The CDR3 protein is CASSLEFGRASGNTIYF. The CDR3 bases are TGTGCCAGCAGCTTAGAATTTGGCAGGGCCTCTGGAAACACCATATATTTT. The full variable domain, with the rest looked up from reference TRBV11-2 and TRBJ1-3, is EAGVAQSPRYKIIEKRQSVAFWCNPISGHATLYWYQQILGQGPKLLIQFQNNGVVDDSQLPKDRFSAERLKGVDSTLKIQPAKLEDSAVYLCASSLEFGRASGNTIYFGEGSWLTVV.

V is TRBV5-1 and J is TRBJ2-5, with 10 bases aligning to TRBD2. Germline CDR1 reads SGHRS; CDR2 reads YFSETQ. Trimming at V came to 0 bases and at J to 3 bases, leaving 14 bases not matched to a gene. This CDR3 has 19 amino acids. The CDR3 here is CASSLAPRGSGGAEETQYF. CDR3 in DNA: TGCGCCAGCAGCTTGGCCCCGAGGGGGAGCGGGGGGGCCGAAGAGACCCAGTACTTC.

The chain has TRBV30 and TRBJ1-1, with TRBD1 matching over 7 bases. Germline trimming cut 3 bases from V and 2 bases from J; bases unmatched to any gene: 3. This CDR3 contains 13 residues. CDR1 is GTSNPN and CDR2 is SVGIG in the germline V gene (reference sequence). The CDR3 nucleotides read TGTGCCTGGAGGGACAGGAGAAACACTGAAGCTTTCTTT. Protein product: CAWRDRRNTEAFF. Full variable domain (remainder filled in from reference TRBV30 and TRBJ1-1): SQTIHQWPATLVQPVGSPLSLECTVEGTSNPNLYWYRQAAGRGLQLLFYSVGIGQISSEVPQNLSASRPQDRQFILSSKKLLLSDSGFYLCAWRDRRNTEAFFGQGTRLTVV.

The rearrangement links TRBV4-2 to TRBJ1-2, with D possibly being TRBD1 (5 bases). Germline CDR1 and CDR2: LGHNA and YNFKEQ. V was cut by 1 base and J by 8 bases, with 11 bases left in between. The CDR3 is 13 residues long. CDR3 sequence: CASSQAGTTGYTF. CDR3 coding DNA: TGTGCCAGCAGCCAAGCTGGGACGACGGGCTACACCTTC.

The chain has TRBV5-1 and TRBJ2-3; D unresolved. Per germline, CDR1 SGHRS and CDR2 YFSETQ. Deletions cut 5 bases from V and 2 bases from J, with 6 bases between. The length of the CDR3 is 12 residues. The CDR3 region is CASSLVTDTQYF. DNA of the CDR3: TGCGCCAGCAGTCTCGTCACAGATACGCAGTATTTT.

The chain has TRBV18 and TRBJ1-1, with D possibly being TRBD1 (6 bases). V gave up 4 bases and J gave up 6 bases, with 12 bases separating them. This CDR3 spans 13 amino acids. From germline, CDR1 is KGHSH and CDR2 LQKENI. CDR3 protein: CASSLQGLAEAFF. Written as DNA, the CDR3 is TGTGCCAGCTCACTTCAGGGGTTGGCTGAAGCTTTCTTT.

The CDR3 is CASRKESLMNQPQHF. The CDR3 coding sequence is TGTGCCAGCAGGAAGGAGAGCCTGATGAATCAGCCCCAGCATTTT. The rearrangement uses TRBV6-5 and TRBJ1-5, with no clear D. The germline CDR1 and CDR2 sequences are MNHEY and SVGAGI. V was pared by 6 bases and J by 4 bases, with 16 bases between. The CDR3 is 15 amino acids.

DNA of the CDR3: TGTGCCAGCACCCCTCCCTCGGGTTCACCCCTCCACTTT. As protein: CASTPPSGSPLHF. This chain links TRBV12-3 or TRBV12-4 with TRBJ1-6; unclear D gene. CDR3 length: 13 residues. The V and J ends lost 7 bases and 9 bases respectively, with 13 bases between them.

This sequence joins TRBV9 and TRBJ1-4; 7 nucleotides match TRBD1. This CDR3 contains 15 residues. The V segment lost 0 bases and the J segment 8 bases; nucleotides outside the gene matches: 7. The germline gives CDR1 SGDLS, CDR2 YYNGEE. The CDR3 sequence: CASSVGDSLREKLFF. The CDR3 DNA reads TGTGCCAGCAGCGTAGGGGACAGTTTAAGAGAAAAACTGTTTTTT.

The chain employs TRBV4-2 and TRBJ2-5; the match to TRBD2 covers 9 bases. The CDR3 length is 16 residues. The V gene end was trimmed by 1 base and the J gene end by 2 bases; junction bases not matched to a gene: 5. Germline V CDR1 and CDR2: LGHNA, YNFKEQ. CDR3 in amino acids: CASSQGPLAGQETQYF. In DNA, the CDR3 is TGTGCCAGCAGCCAAGGCCCCCTAGCGGGGCAAGAGACCCAGTACTTC.

The chain has TRBV3-1 (or the pseudogene TRBV3-2) and TRBJ2-7; 10 bases fit TRBD1. CDR1 is LGHDT and CDR2 is YNNKEL in the germline V gene (reference sequence). This CDR3 spans 16 amino acids. V dropped 4 bases and J dropped 2; count of bases not matched to a gene: 8. The CDR3 DNA reads TGTGCCAGCAGCCTACCCTCCGGGACAGGGGCCTACGAGCAGTACTTC. Amino acids: CASSLPSGTGAYEQYF.

The gene calls are TRBV7-8 and TRBJ2-7, with 7 nucleotides matching TRBD2. The CDR3 spans 14 residues. The trim removed 1 base at V and 3 bases at J, leaving 3 bases unmatched. Germline values: CDR1 SGHVS, CDR2 FQNEAQ. The CDR3 DNA is TGTGCCAGCAGCTTAGAGGCTAGCGGCTACGAGCAGTACTTC. Amino acids: CASSLEASGYEQYF.

The CDR3 here is CAWSAQGVGGYTF. CDR3 bases: TGTGCCTGGAGCGCCCAAGGGGTCGGTGGCTACACCTTC. This chain uses TRBV30 with TRBJ1-2; perhaps TRBD1 as D (5 bases). Germline V gene data show CDR1 as GTSNPN and CDR2 as SVGIG (reference sequence). The CDR3 is made up of 13 amino acids. Trimming stripped 3 bases from V and 7 bases from J, with 15 bases between.